This T cell receptor beta chain was identified in a study of shared clonotypes between healthy human individuals (dated by TCRdb to about 2020). As for the study more broadly: A few men and a couple of women, aged 18 to 49 years, made up the cohort. For each donor, CD4 naive and CD4 memory were each run on three plates, CD8 naive on two plates, and CD8 memory on one plate. Blood TCR repertoires of a handful of healthy adults were deeply sequenced to estimate repertoire size and the extent of clonotype sharing between individuals. Different laboratories and diverse techniques were used to prepare libraries and sequence TCR repertoires, to increase sequencing depth and limit assay-specific biases. Each donor's leukapheresis produced roughly between about 0.8 and 10 billion PBMCs.

Deletion took 3 bases off V and 4 bases off J, with a span of 12 bases between the germline ends. Measured from the cysteine to the phenylalanine, the CDR3 is 14 residues long. CDR3 DNA only is kept here, 42 bases in frame from base 1. For CDR1 and CDR2, the germline V gene lists MDHEN and SYDVKM. Results and caveats for the whole study, not just this receptor: Compared with non-shared clonotypes, clonotypes shared by all four sorted-subset donors had higher generation probabilities. Only blood was sampled, and tissue TCR repertoires likely differ from those in blood. Rarefaction of sorted-subset datasets indicated incomplete sequencing despite the large sequencing depth. Because the study included only a small number of donors, the genetic and exposure-history diversity represented was limited. When several donors were compared, the shared fraction of clonotypes was roughly 4.8% for naive CD4, less than 4% for naive CD8, roughly 2.5% for memory CD4, and 0.35% to 0.5% for memory CD8. Larger estimated clonotype richness was generally found for naive subsets than for memory subsets. Based on pairwise subsampling, the degree of clonotype sharing among donors was expected to be affected by sequencing depth.

For the CD8 naive samples, CD45RO-negative cells were positively selected for CCR7, yielding a CD45RA+CCR7+ population from which TemRA cells were excluded. Donors were healthy HIV-negative adults with no recently reported acute infections or vaccinations. All donors were Caucasian adults living in Nashville, Tennessee, USA. Blood was obtained by leukapheresis, after which PBMCs were separated by Ficoll-Histopaque density gradient centrifugation and cryopreserved in liquid nitrogen vapor phase. Purity and quantity of every magnetically sorted T cell population were checked by analytical flow cytometry. Each sorted fraction had its genomic DNA isolated and then quantified by UV absorbance on a Nanodrop 2000c. TCR CDR3 regions were amplified from genomic DNA by multiplex PCR using the deep immunoSEQ assay. Genomic DNA extracted from each cell subset was distributed evenly over all wells of several immunoSEQ 96-well plates, and each plate served as one replicate. For sorted subsets, 200 to 250 ng of genomic DNA, equivalent to roughly 33,000 T cell genomes, went into each replicate PCR. Purified libraries were measured with a Qubit 3.0 fluorometer, size-checked on a Bioanalyzer 2100, and measured again with the KAPA Library Quantification kit. A separate single-read 150-cycle Illumina NextSeq 550 flow cell was used to sequence each immunoSEQ 96-well plate. The original methods were these. Because only junctional sequences without quality scores were contained in the immunoSEQ output, filtering matching that applied to full-length reads could not be performed. Sequences were annotated with PyIR, a Python wrapper for IgBLAST v1.9, and V/J genes and CDR3 were assigned using IMGT germline references. Reads with weak V/J assignments (E-value above 1e-6), missing CDR3, stop codons, out-of-frame junctions, or ambiguous translated residues were removed. V3J clonotypes were defined as sequences sharing the same inferred V gene, J gene, and CDR3 amino acid sequence. Percentage overlap between repertoires was computed as shared unique clonotypes divided by the size of the smaller repertoire. RTK rarefaction, the Chao1 estimator, and Recon v2.1 estimates of unobserved clonotypes were used to assess repertoire richness. Generation probabilities for all TCRbeta clonotypes obtained by the gDNA method from a handful of donors were computed using OLGA. Held by TCRdb, this immuneACCESS table contains in-frame sequences only and omits some clones. Under half of the omission traces to an unresolved V gene where checked; the cause of the rest is unknown. V and J calls and clone size are given by that table; D and trimming were obtained from the DNA. Counted in this sample were around 2.1 million clones; roughly 91% of them appeared once. Roughly 1.7% of the sample rests with the top ten.

This clone was detected only a few times. Its antigen remains unidentified. Base-call qualities are not available, and no considerably larger clone is one nucleotide away. The sequence was collected from a man aged 18 to 29 in good health. Some clones in this sample may be carry-over from other donors' samples. The sequenced sample was naive CD8+ T cells from PBMCs. Read against the paper, the sample's cell subset or site label means: CD45RA+CCR7+. The chain employs TRBV28 and TRBJ2-5; the D call is tentative, TRBD1 or TRBD2, as each matches 6 bases. The CDR3 has the sequence CASSFVGGRETQYF. The sequenced DNA: TGTGCCAGCAGTTTTGTGGGGGGCAGAGAGACCCAGTACTTC.